This is a list of T cell receptor beta chains from one sample in a study of blood T cell repertoires in COVID-19. Method: immunoSEQ multiplex PCR; TCRdb's copy keeps in-frame clones and lacks some. The sample has around 160,000 clones, more than 65% seen once; the top ten hold roughly 11%. The sample was PBMCs or T cells enriched from blood (not recorded which). The receptors stem from a man aged 50 to 60 who had recovered from COVID-19. CDR3s include the opening cysteine and the closing phenylalanine or tryptophan. Each record gives: J gene, V gene, clone size, D gene, CDR3 DNA, CDR3 protein. A D gene is named only where the DNA matches it firmly. Expanded clones are given a class, and other clones once, few, many or no size at all.

>TRBJ2-7|TRBV6-1|.|TRBD1
TGTGCCAGCAGTGAAGCGGGGACAGCCTACGAGCAGTACTTC
CASSEAGTAYEQYF
>TRBJ2-7|TRBV5-1|.|TRBD2
TGCGCCAGCAGCTTGTCATACGGCGGGAGCTCCTACGAGCAGTACTTC
CASSLSYGGSSYEQYF
>TRBJ1-2|TRBV5-4|.|TRBD1
TGTGCCAGCAGCACCCAGGACAGGGCTAACTATGGCTACACCTTC
CASSTQDRANYGYTF
>TRBJ1-5|TRBV24-1|.|TRBD1
TGTGCCACCAGTGATCCCCCCCCGGACAGGGGATATAGCAATCAGCCCCAGCATTTT
CATSDPPPDRGYSNQPQHF
>TRBJ2-7|TRBV28|.|.
TGTGCCAGCAGCCAAGACGGGACATACTACGAGCAGTACTTC
CASSQDGTYYEQYF
>TRBJ1-4|TRBV5-8|.|.
TGTGCCAGCAGCCCAGGGCGTAATGAAAAACTGTTTTTT
CASSPGRNEKLFF
>TRBJ2-3|TRBV6-1|few|TRBD2
TGTGCCAGCAGTGAATTCCTAGCGGGAGGCGGGGATACGCAGTATTTT
CASSEFLAGGGDTQYF
>TRBJ2-7|TRBV2|.|.
TGTGCCAGCAGCTACCTGCTCCGACAGACAAGCTCCTACGAGCAGTACTTC
CASSYLLRQTSSYEQYF
>TRBJ1-2|TRBV5-1|.|.
TGCGCCAGCAGCGGGGCAGGGGCCTCTAACTATGGCTACACCTTC
CASSGAGASNYGYTF
>TRBJ1-3|TRBV3-1/TRBV3-2|.|TRBD1
TGTGCCAGCAGCCTGCCGACAGGGCCCCTGGGAAACACCATATATTTT
CASSLPTGPLGNTIYF
>TRBJ2-1|TRBV3-1/TRBV3-2|once|TRBD1
TGTGCCAGCAGCCAACCAGGGGGAGCCTTGTACAATGAGCAGTTCTTC
CASSQPGGALYNEQFF
>TRBJ1-6|TRBV6-1|once|TRBD1
TGTGCCAGCAGTGAAGCGGCGGGACAGGGAGTTTCACCCCTCCACTTT
CASSEAAGQGVSPLHF
>TRBJ2-5|TRBV7-3|once|TRBD2
TGTGCCAGCAGCTTAAAAAGCGGGAGAGAGACCCAGTACTTC
CASSLKSGRETQYF
>TRBJ1-4|TRBV28|.|.
TGTGCCAGCACTCGACCGGGAGCTAGTGAAAAACTGTTTTTT
CASTRPGASEKLFF
>TRBJ1-2|TRBV5-1|.|TRBD1
TGCGCCAGCTCCTGGGACAGGGACTATGGCTACACCTTC
CASSWDRDYGYTF
>TRBJ2-1|TRBV5-8|.|TRBD2
TGTGCCAGCCCTCGGGGACTAGCGGGAGTAGGAAATGAGCAGTTCTTC
CASPRGLAGVGNEQFF
>TRBJ1-5|TRBV7-9|.|TRBD1
TGTGCCAGCAGCTCCTCCGGGACAGGGCGTCAGCCCCAGCATTTT
CASSSSGTGRQPQHF
>TRBJ2-1|TRBV7-8|.|TRBD2
TGTGCCAGCAGCTGGGGACTAGCGGGAGGAAATGAGCAGTTCTTC
CASSWGLAGGNEQFF
>TRBJ1-1|TRBV21-1|once|.
TGTGCCAGCAGCAAAGATAGGGGAAAGGGAGCTTTCTTT
CASSKDRGKGAFF
>TRBJ2-7|TRBV7-9|.|TRBD2
TGTGCCAGCAGCTTGTGGAGCGGGACCTCCTACGAGCAGTACTTC
CASSLWSGTSYEQYF
>TRBJ1-2|TRBV11-2|.|TRBD1
TGTGCCAGCAGCTTAACCGGGACAGGGGGCTATGGCTACACCTTC
CASSLTGTGGYGYTF
>TRBJ1-5|TRBV27|.|.
TGTGCCAGCAGTCACAGCTATAGCAATCAGCCCCAGCATTTT
CASSHSYSNQPQHF
>TRBJ1-3|TRBV3-1/TRBV3-2|.|.
TGTGCCAGCAGCCGGAGTCCGACGGGGGGAAACACCATATATTTT
CASSRSPTGGNTIYF
>TRBJ1-1|TRBV5-6|.|.
TGTGCCAGCAGCTTGGTCGAGAGGTTGAACACTGAAGCTTTCTTT
CASSLVERLNTEAFF
>TRBJ2-7|TRBV3-1/TRBV3-2|.|.
TGTGCCAGCAGCCAAGAAGGCTGGAGCGAGCAGTACTTC
CASSQEGWSEQYF
>TRBJ1-4|TRBV19|.|.
TGTGCCAGTAAGGAGGGCGCAACTAATGAAAAACTGTTTTTT
CASKEGATNEKLFF
>TRBJ1-2|TRBV7-2|few|TRBD1
TGTGCCAGCAGCTTGGGACAGGTGGCGGGTGGCTACACCTTC
CASSLGQVAGGYTF
>TRBJ2-7|TRBV6-5|.|.
TGTGCCAGCAGTTACTCGACTGGGTCCGGCGAGCAGTACTTC
CASSYSTGSGEQYF
>TRBJ2-7|TRBV28|.|.
TGTGCCAGCAGTTTCTCTAATGGGCTCTACGAGCAGTACTTC
CASSFSNGLYEQYF
>TRBJ1-2|TRBV6-5|.|TRBD1
TGTGCCGCAGGCCCCCGCGCAGGGGGCTTTGGCTACACCTTC
CAAGPRAGGFGYTF
>TRBJ2-7|TRBV28|.|.
TGTGCCAGCAGTTTTAGGACATTGATCGGCGAGCAGTACTTC
CASSFRTLIGEQYF
>TRBJ2-3|TRBV3-1/TRBV3-2|.|TRBD2
TGTGCCAGCAGCCGCAATCTTGGAGGACTAGCGGGGGGTATCACAGATACGCAGTATTTT
CASSRNLGGLAGGITDTQYF
>TRBJ2-1|TRBV2|once|.
TGTGCCAGCAGTCACAAGAATGAGCAGTTCTTC
CASSHKNEQFF
>TRBJ2-1|TRBV5-6|.|.
TGTGCCAGCAGCTTGGGGCCTAGCAAGGTCCTTAATGAGCAGTTCTTC
CASSLGPSKVLNEQFF
>TRBJ1-4|TRBV5-1|.|.
TGCGCCAGCAGCTCACCCGAAGGCGGTAATGAAAAACTGTTTTTT
CASSSPEGGNEKLFF
>TRBJ2-3|TRBV7-2|.|TRBD2
TGTGCCAGCAGCCAACTAGCGGGGTCCACAGATACGCAGTATTTT
CASSQLAGSTDTQYF
>TRBJ2-3|TRBV29-1|.|TRBD2
TGCAGCGTGGATGGGACTATCCGTCCCGATTTACTAGATACGCAGTATTTT
CSVDGTIRPDLLDTQYF
>TRBJ2-4|TRBV28|.|TRBD1
TGTGCCAGCAGTCCCAGCGGACAGGGGGAGGACATTCAGTACTTC
CASSPSGQGEDIQYF
>TRBJ1-5|TRBV24-1|.|.
TGTGCCACCCAGTCAGGGTGGGGTCAGCCCCAGCATTTT
CATQSGWGQPQHF
>TRBJ1-4|TRBV5-1|.|TRBD1
TGCGCCAGCAGGCTACAGGGGGCAACTAATGAAAAACTGTTTTTT
CASRLQGATNEKLFF
>TRBJ2-4|TRBV5-6|.|TRBD2
TGTGCCAGCACCGTCCTAGCGGGAAAGGCCAAAAACATTCAGTACTTC
CASTVLAGKAKNIQYF
>TRBJ1-2|TRBV5-4|.|.
TGTGCCAGCAGCACACAGGGTGTAGATGGCTACACCTTC
CASSTQGVDGYTF
>TRBJ2-6|TRBV7-8|.|.
TGTGCCAGCAGCTTAGTTCGTTCTGGGGCCAACGTCCTGACTTTC
CASSLVRSGANVLTF
>TRBJ2-2|TRBV19|.|TRBD2
TGTGCCAGTAGTCCGCGACTAGCGGGGGGTTTAAACACCGGGGAGCTGTTTTTT
CASSPRLAGGLNTGELFF
>TRBJ1-4|TRBV3-1/TRBV3-2|.|TRBD1
TGTGCCAGCAGCCAAGGGACAGGGGGGGAAAAACTGTTTTTT
CASSQGTGGEKLFF
>TRBJ2-1|TRBV5-6|.|.
TGTGCCAGCAGCTTGTCTTGGGAGGATGAGCAGTTCTTC
CASSLSWEDEQFF
>TRBJ1-6|TRBV28|few|TRBD1
TGTGCCAGCAGTTTATTCCAGGGGGCGAATAGGAATTCACCCCTCCACTTT
CASSLFQGANRNSPLHF
>TRBJ1-2|TRBV7-2|.|.
TGTGCCAGCAGCTTAGCGTTGGGGAGTGACTATGGCTACACCTTC
CASSLALGSDYGYTF
>TRBJ2-4|TRBV2|.|TRBD1
TGTGCCAGCCGCGGACGAACAGACAGGGGCCGAGGAAGGGGAAACATTCAGTACTTC
CASRGRTDRGRGRGNIQYF
>TRBJ2-7|TRBV6-4|few|TRBD2
TGTGCCAGACACGCAAGGCGGGGGGAATTCTACGAGCAGTACTTC
CARHARRGEFYEQYF
>TRBJ2-6|TRBV3-1/TRBV3-2|.|TRBD1
TGTGCCAGCAGCCAAGAAGTCACAGGGGCGGGGGCCAACGTCCTGACTTTC
CASSQEVTGAGANVLTF